A selection of T cell receptor beta chains follows, all from one sample in a study of cytomegalovirus exposure and HLA in healthy donors. Data came from immunoSEQ multiplex PCR; TCRdb stores just in-frame clones and leaves some out. The sample carries about 110,000 clones, around 80% recorded once. The source material was PBMCs. These receptors were collected from a man aged 25 to 40 in good health and CMV-seropositive. CDR3s include the opening cysteine and the closing phenylalanine or tryptophan. The D gene is left open where the match is weak. Only part of the rows carry a size: once, few, many, or a class if the clone is expanded.

DNA | CDR3 | J | V | D | size
TGTGCCAGCTCACCATCTACAGGGGGGGGCAATGAGCAGTTCTTC | CASSPSTGGGNEQFF | TRBJ2-1 | TRBV18 | . | .
TGTGCCAGCCAGGACAGCTCCTACGAGCAGTACTTC | CASQDSSYEQYF | TRBJ2-7 | TRBV5-4 | . | .
TGTGCCATCAGTGAGAATGGGGGGAGCTCCTACGAGCAGTACTTC | CAISENGGSSYEQYF | TRBJ2-7 | TRBV10-3 | . | .
TGTGCCAGCCAAAGAGATACTGAAGCTTTCTTT | CASQRDTEAFF | TRBJ1-1 | TRBV7-9 | . | .
TGCGCCAGCAGCTGGGAGGACGCCTACGAGCAGTACTTC | CASSWEDAYEQYF | TRBJ2-7 | TRBV5-1 | . | .
TGTGCCAGCAGTTTAACCCGCAGTGGGGCCATGGGGGGTGAGGAGACCCAGTACTTC | CASSLTRSGAMGGEETQYF | TRBJ2-5 | TRBV27 | . | .
TGCGCCAGCAGTCGCGGGGGCACAGATACGCAGTATTTT | CASSRGGTDTQYF | TRBJ2-3 | TRBV10-1 | . | .
TGTGCCAGCAGTGGGGGGGACTTTAGGGAGACCCAGTACTTC | CASSGGDFRETQYF | TRBJ2-5 | TRBV6-1 | . | .
TGTGCCAGCCGACCCGGACAGGGTGTGTGGGAAAAACTGTTTTTT | CASRPGQGVWEKLFF | TRBJ1-4 | TRBV27 | TRBD1 | .
TGTGCCAGCAGTTCGGAGGGGCTAGGTACCGGGGAGCTGTTTTTT | CASSSEGLGTGELFF | TRBJ2-2 | TRBV6-5 | . | .
TGTGCCAGCAGCTTGGCCGGAGCGGGGGCGAACACCGGGGAGCTGTTTTTT | CASSLAGAGANTGELFF | TRBJ2-2 | TRBV5-4 | TRBD2 | .
TGTGCCAGCAGCGGGGGCGTTGGGGGCATCTCCTCTGGGGCCAACGGCCTGACTTTC | CASSGGVGGISSGANGLTF | TRBJ2-6 | TRBV9 | . | .
TGTGCCAGCAGTTCTACAGGGGTCCCGCCCGAGACCCAGTACTTC | CASSSTGVPPETQYF | TRBJ2-5 | TRBV27 | TRBD1 | .
TGTGCCAGCTCATCAAACCCATGGACAGTAGTTAATTCACCCCTCCACTTT | CASSSNPWTVVNSPLHF | TRBJ1-6 | TRBV18 | . | .
TGTGCCAGTAGTGCCCAGGGGGAGCAAGAGACCCAGTACTTC | CASSAQGEQETQYF | TRBJ2-5 | TRBV19 | TRBD1 | .
TGTGTCACGGCCGGGACTAGCGGGGGGGCACACGGGGCCGGGGAGCTGTTTTTT | CVTAGTSGGAHGAGELFF | TRBJ2-2 | TRBV2 | TRBD2 | .
TGCGCCAGCTCGCCAAACCGGGACAGGGGGATAGCTAACTATGGCTACACCTTC | CASSPNRDRGIANYGYTF | TRBJ1-2 | TRBV23-1 | TRBD1 | few